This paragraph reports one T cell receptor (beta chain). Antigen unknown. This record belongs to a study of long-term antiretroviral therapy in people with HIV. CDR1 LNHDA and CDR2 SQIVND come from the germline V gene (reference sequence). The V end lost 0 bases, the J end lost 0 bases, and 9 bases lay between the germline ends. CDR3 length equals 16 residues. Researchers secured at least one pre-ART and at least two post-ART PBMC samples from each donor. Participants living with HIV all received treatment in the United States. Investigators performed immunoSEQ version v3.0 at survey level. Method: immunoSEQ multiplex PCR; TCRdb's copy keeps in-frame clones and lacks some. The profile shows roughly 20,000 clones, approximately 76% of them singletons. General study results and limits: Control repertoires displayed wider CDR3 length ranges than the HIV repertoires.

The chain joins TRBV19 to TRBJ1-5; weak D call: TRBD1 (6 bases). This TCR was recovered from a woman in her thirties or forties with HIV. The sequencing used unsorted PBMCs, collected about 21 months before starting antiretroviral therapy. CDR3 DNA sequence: TGTGCCAGTAGTATAGATCAGGGGTTTAGCAATCAGCCCCAGCATTTT. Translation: CASSIDQGFSNQPQHF.